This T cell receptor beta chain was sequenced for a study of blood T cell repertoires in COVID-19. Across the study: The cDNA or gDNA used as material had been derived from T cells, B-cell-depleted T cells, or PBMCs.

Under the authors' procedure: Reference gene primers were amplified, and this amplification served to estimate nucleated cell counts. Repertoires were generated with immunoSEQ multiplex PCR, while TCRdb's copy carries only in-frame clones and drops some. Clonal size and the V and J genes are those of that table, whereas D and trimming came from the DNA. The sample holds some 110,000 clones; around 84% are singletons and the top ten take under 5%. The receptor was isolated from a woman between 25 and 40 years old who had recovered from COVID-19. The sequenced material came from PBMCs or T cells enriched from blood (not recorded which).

The CDR3 sequence is CASSRLRTGNNEQFF. The CDR3, as DNA: TGTGCCAGCAGCCGCTTGCGGACAGGAAACAATGAGCAGTTCTTC. The chain joins TRBV14 to TRBJ2-1, with 7 nucleotides matching TRBD1. This CDR3 spans 15 amino acids. Germline lookup yields CDR1 SGHDN and CDR2 FVKESK. V lost 4 bases and J lost 5; bases outside the gene matches: 8.